The 10 T cell receptor beta chains presented below share a single source sample, sequenced in a study of T cell responses to AZD1222 COVID-19 vaccine. The table came from immunoSEQ multiplex PCR; TCRdb's copy has only in-frame clones and leaves some out. Among 110,000 or so clones listed, 89% were seen once. The specimen comprised peripheral blood, sampled 28 days after the second AZD1222 dose. The receptor source for this set is an adult who received the AZD1222 COVID-19 vaccine.

DNA for the CDR3: TGTGCCAGCAGCAGGGACACCCGTGGTGGCTACACCTTC. It is translated as CASSRDTRGGYTF. The gene calls are TRBV28 and TRBJ1-2; perhaps TRBD1 as D (6 bases). CDR1 MDHEN and CDR2 SYDVKM come from the germline V gene. With 6 bases removed from V and 7 bases from J, the gap between germline ends came to 15 bases. The length of the CDR3 is 13 residues.

The rearrangement joins TRBV10-3 to TRBJ2-7; 9 positions agree with TRBD1. The CDR3 is 17 amino acids. Losses at the gene ends were 5 bases for V and 0 bases for J; bases not matched to a gene: 11. Germline V gene sequence: CDR1 ENHRY, CDR2 SYGVKD. The CDR3 reads CAISPGQGLSSSYEQYF. The CDR3 nucleotides are TGTGCCATCAGTCCGGGACAGGGCCTATCTAGCTCCTACGAGCAGTACTTC.

This rearrangement joins TRBV10-3 to TRBJ1-1; D is perhaps TRBD1 (5 bases). This CDR3 region has 11 residues. Germline V gene sequence: CDR1 ENHRY, CDR2 SYGVKD. Deletions cut 8 bases from V and 4 bases from J, with 8 bases between. This CDR3 reads CAIGGVTEAFF. The CDR3 DNA reads as TGTGCCATCGGGGGTGTCACTGAAGCTTTCTTT.

The genes are TRBV7-2 and TRBJ1-1, with D possibly being TRBD1 (6 bases). Trimming took 1 base from V and 0 from J, leaving 12 bases between them. The germline V gene has CDR1 SGHTA and CDR2 FQGNSA. CDR3 length equals 16 residues. The CDR3 sequence: CASSLEAGVMNTEAFF. CDR3 sequence (DNA): TGTGCCAGCAGCTTAGAGGCAGGGGTGATGAACACTGAAGCTTTCTTT.

CDR3 amino acids: CASSKTGRAWPQHF. CDR3 sequence (DNA): TGTGCCAGCAGTAAAACAGGGAGGGCCTGGCCCCAGCATTTT. The chain carries TRBV27 and TRBJ1-5, with D possibly TRBD1 on 6 matching bases. The V end lost 5 bases, the J end lost 9 bases, and 17 bases lay between the germline ends. Per the germline V gene, CDR1 is MNHEY and CDR2 is SMNVEV (reference sequence). The CDR3 runs to 14 residues.

V gene TRBV10-3 combines with J gene TRBJ1-1, with D maybe TRBD1 (6 bases). CDR1 and CDR2 (germline): ENHRY, SYGVKD. This CDR3 spans 13 amino acids. Trimming removed 6 bases at V and 7 bases at J, with 15 bases between. The CDR3 loop is CAIRPDRPNEAFF. CDR3 nucleotides: TGTGCCATCAGGCCAGACAGGCCCAATGAAGCTTTCTTT.

The gene calls are TRBV30 and TRBJ2-5; TRBD1 agrees at 8 bases. The CDR3 has 14 residues. V lost 3 bases, J lost 5 bases, and 8 bases stayed unmatched. Germline V gene lookup returns CDR1 GTSNPN and CDR2 SVGIG (reference sequence). The CDR3 reads CAWRVTGAEETQYF. The CDR3, as DNA: TGTGCCTGGAGGGTGACAGGGGCGGAGGAGACCCAGTACTTC.

This rearrangement joins TRBV6-5 to TRBJ1-1, with D uncertain. V was trimmed by 2 bases and J by 7 bases, leaving 5 bases between them. The CDR3 contains 11 residues. The germline gives CDR1 MNHEY, CDR2 SVGAGI. CDR3 sequence (DNA): TGTGCCAGCAGTTACCTTGGTGAAGCTTTCTTT. Its translation is CASSYLGEAFF.

The gene calls are TRBV6-5 and TRBJ1-1; no clear D gene. CDR1 and CDR2 from the germline V gene are MNHEY and SVGAGI. The CDR3 extends over 13 amino acids. Trimming cost V 7 bases and J 11 bases, with 20 bases left between them. CDR3 sequence: CASILRNTWGAFF. In DNA form, the CDR3 reads TGTGCCAGCATCCTACGGAACACCTGGGGTGCTTTCTTT.

The chain links TRBV7-9 to TRBJ2-1, with a tentative D call TRBD1 (5 bases). The CDR3 has 16 residues. CDR1 and CDR2 from the germline V gene are SEHNR and FQNEAQ (reference sequence). V was trimmed by 5 bases and J by 0 bases, leaving 14 bases between them. The DNA of the CDR3 is TGTGCCAGCAGCATCGACAGAGCTGTCTCCTACAATGAGCAGTTCTTC. This sequence encodes CASSIDRAVSYNEQFF. Using reference TRBV7-9 and TRBJ2-1 for the parts outside the CDR3, the full variable domain is DTGVSQNPRHKITKRGQNVTFRCDPISEHNRLYWYRQTLGQGPEFLTYFQNEAQLEKSRLLSDRFSAERPKGSFSTLEIQRTEQGDSAMYLCASSIDRAVSYNEQFFGPGTRLTVL.